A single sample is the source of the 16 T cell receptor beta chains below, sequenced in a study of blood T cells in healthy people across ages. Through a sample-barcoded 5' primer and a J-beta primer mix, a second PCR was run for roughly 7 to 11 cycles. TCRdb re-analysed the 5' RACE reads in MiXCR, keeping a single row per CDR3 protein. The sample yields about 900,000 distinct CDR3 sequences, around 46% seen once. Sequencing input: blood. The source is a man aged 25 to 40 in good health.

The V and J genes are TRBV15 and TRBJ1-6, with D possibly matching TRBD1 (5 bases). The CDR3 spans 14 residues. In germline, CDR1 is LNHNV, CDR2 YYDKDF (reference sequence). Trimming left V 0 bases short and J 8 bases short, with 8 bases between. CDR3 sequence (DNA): TGTGCCACCAGCAGAGAAGGGGTATATTCACCCCTCCACTTT. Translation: CATSREGVYSPLHF.

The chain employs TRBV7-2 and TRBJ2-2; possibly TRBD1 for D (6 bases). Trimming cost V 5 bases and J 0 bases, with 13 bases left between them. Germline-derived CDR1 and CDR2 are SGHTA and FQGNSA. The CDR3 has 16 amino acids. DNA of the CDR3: TGTGCCAGCAGCCCATATAGGACAGCGAACACCGGGGAGCTGTTTTTT. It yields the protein CASSPYRTANTGELFF.

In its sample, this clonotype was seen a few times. CDR3 DNA sequence: TGTGCCAGCAGTGGGGAGGGATACAATGAGCAGTTCTTC. This gives the protein CASSGEGYNEQFF. V is TRBV12-3 or TRBV12-4 and J is TRBJ2-1; 7 bases are shared with TRBD2. The CDR3 spans 13 residues. V shed 5 bases and J 4 bases; nucleotides not matched to a gene: 2.

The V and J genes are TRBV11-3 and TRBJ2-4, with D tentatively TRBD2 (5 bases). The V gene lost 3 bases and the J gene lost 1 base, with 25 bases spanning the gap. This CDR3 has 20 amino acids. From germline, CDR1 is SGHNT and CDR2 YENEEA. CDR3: CASSFQPDSPGRRAKNIQYF. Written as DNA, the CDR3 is TGTGCCAGCAGCTTCCAGCCGGACTCCCCCGGAAGACGCGCCAAAAACATTCAGTACTTC. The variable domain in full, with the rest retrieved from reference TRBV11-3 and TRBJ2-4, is EAGVVQSPRYKIIEKKQPVAFWCNPISGHNTLYWYLQNLGQGPELLIRYENEEAVDDSQLPKDRFSAERLKGVDSTLKIQPAELGDSAVYLCASSFQPDSPGRRAKNIQYFGAGTRLSVL.

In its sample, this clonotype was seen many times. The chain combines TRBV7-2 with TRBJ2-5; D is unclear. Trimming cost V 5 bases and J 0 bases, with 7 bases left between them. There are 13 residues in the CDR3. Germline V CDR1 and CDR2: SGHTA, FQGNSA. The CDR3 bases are TGTGCCAGCAGCGAAGGATACCAAGAGACCCAGTACTTC. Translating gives CASSEGYQETQYF. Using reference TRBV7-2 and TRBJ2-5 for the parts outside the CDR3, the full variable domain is GAGVSQSPSNKVTEKGKDVELRCDPISGHTALYWYRQSLGQGLEFLIYFQGNSAPDKSGLPSDRFSAERTGGSVSTLTIQRTQQEDSAVYLCASSEGYQETQYFGPGTRLLVL.

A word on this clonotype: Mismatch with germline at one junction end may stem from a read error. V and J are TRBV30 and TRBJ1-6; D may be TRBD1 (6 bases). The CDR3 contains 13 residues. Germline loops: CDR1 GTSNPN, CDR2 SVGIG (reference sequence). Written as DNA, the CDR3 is TGTGCCTTGAGTCCGGACAGAAGGTCACCCCTCCACTTT. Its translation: CALSPDRRSPLHF.

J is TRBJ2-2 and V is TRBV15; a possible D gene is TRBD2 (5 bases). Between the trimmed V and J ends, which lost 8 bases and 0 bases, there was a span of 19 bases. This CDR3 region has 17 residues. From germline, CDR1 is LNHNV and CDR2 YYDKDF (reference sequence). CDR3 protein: CATGGFSGKANTGELFF. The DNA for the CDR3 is TGTGCCACCGGCGGATTCTCGGGGAAAGCGAACACCGGGGAGCTGTTTTTT.

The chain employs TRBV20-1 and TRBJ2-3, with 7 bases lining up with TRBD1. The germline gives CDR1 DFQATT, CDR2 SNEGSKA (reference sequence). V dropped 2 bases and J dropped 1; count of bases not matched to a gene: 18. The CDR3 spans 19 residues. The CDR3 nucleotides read TGCAGTGCTAGAAACAGTGAGGGGGCGAGGAGATGGGGCACAGATACGCAGTATTTT. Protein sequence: CSARNSEGARRWGTDTQYF.

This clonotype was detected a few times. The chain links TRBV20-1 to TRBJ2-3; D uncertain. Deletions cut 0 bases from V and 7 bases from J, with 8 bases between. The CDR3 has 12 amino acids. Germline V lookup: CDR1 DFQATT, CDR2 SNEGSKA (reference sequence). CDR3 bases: TGCAGTGCTAGAGATGGGCGGAATACGCAGTATTTT. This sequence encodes CSARDGRNTQYF.

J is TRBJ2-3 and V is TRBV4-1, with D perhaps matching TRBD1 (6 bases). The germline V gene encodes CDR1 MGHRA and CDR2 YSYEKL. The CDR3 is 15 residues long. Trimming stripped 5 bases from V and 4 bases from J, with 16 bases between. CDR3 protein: CASSSAGVSADTQYF. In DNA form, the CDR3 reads TGCGCCAGCAGCTCCGCAGGGGTTAGTGCAGATACGCAGTATTTT.

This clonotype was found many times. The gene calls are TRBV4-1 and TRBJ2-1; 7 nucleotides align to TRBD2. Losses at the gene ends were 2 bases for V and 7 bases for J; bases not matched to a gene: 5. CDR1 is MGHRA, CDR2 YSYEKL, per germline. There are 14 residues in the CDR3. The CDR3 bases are TGCGCCAGCAGCCAAAGAACCGGGGGGAATGAGCAGTTCTTC. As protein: CASSQRTGGNEQFF.

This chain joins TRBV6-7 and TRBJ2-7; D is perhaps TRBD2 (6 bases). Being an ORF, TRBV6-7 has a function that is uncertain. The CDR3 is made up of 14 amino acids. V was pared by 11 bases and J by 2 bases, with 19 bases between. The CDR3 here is CAQLAPDSTYEQYF. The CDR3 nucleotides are TGTGCCCAACTAGCCCCTGACAGCACCTACGAGCAGTACTTC.

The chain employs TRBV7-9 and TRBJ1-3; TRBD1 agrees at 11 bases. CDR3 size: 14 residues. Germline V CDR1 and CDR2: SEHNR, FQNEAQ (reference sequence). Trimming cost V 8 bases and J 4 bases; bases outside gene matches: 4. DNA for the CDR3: TGTGCCAGCCGGACAGGGGGCTACGGAAACACCATATATTTT. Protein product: CASRTGGYGNTIYF.

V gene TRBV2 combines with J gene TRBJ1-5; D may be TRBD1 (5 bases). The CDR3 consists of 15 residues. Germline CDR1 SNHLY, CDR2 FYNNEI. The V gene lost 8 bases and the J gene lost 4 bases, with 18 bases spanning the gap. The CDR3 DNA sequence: TGTGCCAGCGAAGAGGGGAGTTATCGGAATCAGCCCCAGCATTTT. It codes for CASEEGSYRNQPQHF. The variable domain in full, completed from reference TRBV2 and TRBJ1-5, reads EPEVTQTPSHQVTQMGQEVILRCVPISNHLYFYWYRQILGQKVEFLVSFYNNEISEKSEIFDDQFSVERPDGSNFTLKIRSTKLEDSAMYFCASEEGSYRNQPQHFGDGTRLSIL.

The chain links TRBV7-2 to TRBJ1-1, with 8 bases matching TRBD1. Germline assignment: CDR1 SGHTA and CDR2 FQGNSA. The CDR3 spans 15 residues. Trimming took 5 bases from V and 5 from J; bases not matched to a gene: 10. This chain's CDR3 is CASSLMQGARTEAFF. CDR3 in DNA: TGTGCCAGCAGCCTGATGCAGGGGGCGCGGACTGAAGCTTTCTTT.

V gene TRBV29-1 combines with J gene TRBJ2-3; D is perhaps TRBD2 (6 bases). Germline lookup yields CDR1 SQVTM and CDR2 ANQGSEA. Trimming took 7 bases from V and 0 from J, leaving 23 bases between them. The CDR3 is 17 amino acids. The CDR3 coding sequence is TGCAGCGCGGAGGGGACGCCTCCTCCTCTAAGCACAGATACGCAGTATTTT. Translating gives CSAEGTPPPLSTDTQYF.